The rows below give T cell receptor beta chains drawn from one sample of a study of cytomegalovirus exposure and HLA in healthy donors. Assay used: immunoSEQ multiplex PCR; TCRdb lists only in-frame clones, some missing. The sample lists approximately 150,000 clones, 84% occurring once. Sequenced material: PBMCs. The origin of the receptors is a man younger than 40 in good health and CMV-seropositive. Both conserved end residues are part of each CDR3. The D gene is left open where the match is weak. The listing skips clone size in some rows; elsewhere it reads once, few, many or a size class.

D	size	V	J	CDR3	DNA
.	.	TRBV2	TRBJ2-1	CASSEALLGRGYNEQFF	TGTGCCAGCAGTGAAGCTCTCCTTGGGCGGGGTTACAATGAGCAGTTCTTC
.	few	TRBV5-1	TRBJ2-2	CASKKQGNTGELFF	TGCGCCAGCAAGAAACAGGGTAACACCGGGGAGCTGTTTTTT
.	.	TRBV5-1	TRBJ1-3	CASSPTEISGNTIYF	TGCGCCAGCAGCCCAACAGAGATCTCTGGAAACACCATATATTTT
.	once	TRBV6-5	TRBJ2-7	CASSYGRVDEQYF	TGTGCCAGCAGTTACGGCAGGGTGGACGAGCAGTACTTC
.	.	TRBV18	TRBJ1-5	CASSQEQFNQPQHF	TGTGCCAGCTCACAGGAACAGTTCAATCAGCCCCAGCATTTT
TRBD1	medium-sized	TRBV5-4	TRBJ1-1	CAARPLDRGNTEAFF	TGTGCCGCTCGACCCCTCGACAGGGGGAACACTGAAGCTTTCTTT
TRBD1	.	TRBV6-6	TRBJ2-7	CASNPRGQVAYEQYF	TGTGCCAGCAATCCCCGCGGACAGGTAGCCTACGAGCAGTACTTC
.	.	TRBV7-6	TRBJ2-7	CASSPLVEYEQYF	TGTGCCAGCAGCCCCCTTGTGGAGTACGAGCAGTACTTC
.	.	TRBV27	TRBJ1-4	CASSFGADDLTNEKLFF	TGTGCCAGCAGTTTTGGGGCAGATGATCTGACTAATGAAAAACTGTTTTTT
TRBD1	once	TRBV27	TRBJ1-2	CASSLGTGHGYTF	TGTGCCAGCAGTTTGGGGACAGGGCACGGCTACACCTTC